This T cell receptor (beta chain) is from a study of human thymus T cells. Corrective heart surgery yielded resections, and these provided the thymus tissue. Germline assignment: CDR1 MGHRA and CDR2 YSYEKL. This CDR3 region has 16 residues. V lost 0 bases, J lost 5 bases, and 16 bases lay in between. Clones were sequenced by immunoSEQ multiplex PCR, and TCRdb holds only the in-frame ones, with some missing. The sample records around 120,000 clones, more than 90% being singletons. Study results and limitations: Highly overlapping thymic repertoires in unrelated individuals were reported by related research. Thymic and blood repertoires showed apparently biased V and J gene usage.

A remark on this clone: The target antigen is unknown.

The clonotype comes from a boy younger than two with a congenital heart defect but otherwise immunologically healthy. This rearrangement joins TRBV4-1 to TRBJ2-5; weak D call: TRBD1 (6 bases). Input material: thymus tissue. Written as DNA, the CDR3 is TGCGCCAGCAGCCAAGATAAGGGCAGGGGTTGGGAGACCCAGTACTTC. Translation gives CASSQDKGRGWETQYF.